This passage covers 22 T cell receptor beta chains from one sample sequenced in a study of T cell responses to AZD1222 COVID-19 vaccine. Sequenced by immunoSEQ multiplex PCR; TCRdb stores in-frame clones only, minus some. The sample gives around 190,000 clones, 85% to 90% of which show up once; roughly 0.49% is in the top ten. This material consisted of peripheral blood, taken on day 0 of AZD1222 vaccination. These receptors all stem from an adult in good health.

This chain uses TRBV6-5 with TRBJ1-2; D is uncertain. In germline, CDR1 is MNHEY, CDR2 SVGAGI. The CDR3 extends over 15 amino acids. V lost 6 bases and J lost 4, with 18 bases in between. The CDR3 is CASSPSPKRGYGYTF. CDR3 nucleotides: TGTGCCAGCAGCCCCAGCCCGAAGCGGGGCTATGGCTACACCTTC.

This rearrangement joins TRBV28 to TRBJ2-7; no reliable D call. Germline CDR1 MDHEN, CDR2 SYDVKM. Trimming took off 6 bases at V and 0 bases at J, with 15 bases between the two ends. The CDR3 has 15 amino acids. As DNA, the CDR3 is TGTGCCAGCAGCATGTCCGTGTTGAGCTCCTACGAGCAGTACTTC. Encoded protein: CASSMSVLSSYEQYF.

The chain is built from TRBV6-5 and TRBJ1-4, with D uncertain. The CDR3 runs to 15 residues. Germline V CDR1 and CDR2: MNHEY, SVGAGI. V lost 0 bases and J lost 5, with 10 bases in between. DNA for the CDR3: TGTGCCAGCAGTTACTCGTTGGCCCAGAATGAAAAACTGTTTTTT. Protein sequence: CASSYSLAQNEKLFF.

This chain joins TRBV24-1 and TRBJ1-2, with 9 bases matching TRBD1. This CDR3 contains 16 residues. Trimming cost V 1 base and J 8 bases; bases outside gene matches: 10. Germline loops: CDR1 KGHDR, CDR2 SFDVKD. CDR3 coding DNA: TGTGCCACCAGTGATTTTGCCGGGACAGGGAGTCAGGGCTACACCTTC. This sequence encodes CATSDFAGTGSQGYTF.

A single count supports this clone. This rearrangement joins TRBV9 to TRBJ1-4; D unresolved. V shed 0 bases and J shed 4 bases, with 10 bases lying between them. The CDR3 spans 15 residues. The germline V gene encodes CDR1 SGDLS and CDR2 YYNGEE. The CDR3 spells CASSVDSSDNEKLFF. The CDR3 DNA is TGTGCCAGCAGCGTAGATAGCTCCGATAATGAAAAACTGTTTTTT.

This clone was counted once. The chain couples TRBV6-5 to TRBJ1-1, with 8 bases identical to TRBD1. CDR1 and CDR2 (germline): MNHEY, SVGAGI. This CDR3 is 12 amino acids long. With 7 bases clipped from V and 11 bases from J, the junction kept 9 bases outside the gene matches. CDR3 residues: CASTPGGAMAFF. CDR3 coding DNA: TGTGCCAGCACTCCAGGGGGCGCGATGGCTTTCTTT.

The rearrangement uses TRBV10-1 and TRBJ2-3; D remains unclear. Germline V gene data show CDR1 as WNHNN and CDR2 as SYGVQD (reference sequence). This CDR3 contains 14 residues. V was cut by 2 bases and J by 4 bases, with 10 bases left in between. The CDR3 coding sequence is TGCGCCAGCAGTGAGCTGCTTGGGGCAGATACGCAGTATTTT. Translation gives CASSELLGADTQYF.

CDR3 protein: CASSQESYEQYF. The CDR3 DNA sequence: TGCGCCAGCTCGCAAGAGTCCTACGAGCAGTACTTC. This chain joins TRBV23-1 and TRBJ2-7; D unclear. TRBV23-1 is filed as an ORF, its function uncertain. Trimming left V 8 bases short and J 1 base short, with 9 bases between. The CDR3 is 12 residues long.

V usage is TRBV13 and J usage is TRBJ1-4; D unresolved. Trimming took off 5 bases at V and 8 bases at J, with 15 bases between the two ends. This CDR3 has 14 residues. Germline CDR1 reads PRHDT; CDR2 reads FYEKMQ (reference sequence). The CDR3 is CASSRSAVREKLFF. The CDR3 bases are TGTGCCAGCAGCCGCTCGGCGGTACGAGAAAAACTGTTTTTT.

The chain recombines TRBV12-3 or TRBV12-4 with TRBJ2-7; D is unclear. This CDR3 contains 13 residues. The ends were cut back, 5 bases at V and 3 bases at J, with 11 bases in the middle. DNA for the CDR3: TGTGCCAGCAGTCCGAACTATAGCTACGAGCAGTACTTC. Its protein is CASSPNYSYEQYF.

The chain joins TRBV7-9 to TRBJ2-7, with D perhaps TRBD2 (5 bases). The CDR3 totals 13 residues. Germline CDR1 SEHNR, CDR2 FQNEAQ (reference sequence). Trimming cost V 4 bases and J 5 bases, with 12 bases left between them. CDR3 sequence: CASSWAGGHEQYF. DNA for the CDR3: TGTGCCAGCAGCTGGGCGGGTGGGCACGAGCAGTACTTC.

The CDR3 spells CATSRGAAGYGGELFF. The CDR3, as DNA: TGTGCCACCAGCAGAGGTGCGGCAGGGTACGGCGGGGAGCTGTTTTTT. V and J are TRBV15 and TRBJ2-2; tentatively, D is TRBD1 (5 bases). The germline V gene has CDR1 LNHNV and CDR2 YYDKDF (reference sequence). The CDR3 is 16 amino acids. The ends were cut back, 1 base at V and 7 bases at J, with 16 bases in the middle.

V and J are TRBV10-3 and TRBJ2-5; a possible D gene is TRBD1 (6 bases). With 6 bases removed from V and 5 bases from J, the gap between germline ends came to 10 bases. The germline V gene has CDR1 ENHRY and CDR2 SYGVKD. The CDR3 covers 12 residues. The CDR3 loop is CAISNREETQYF. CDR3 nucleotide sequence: TGTGCCATCAGCAACAGGGAGGAGACCCAGTACTTC.

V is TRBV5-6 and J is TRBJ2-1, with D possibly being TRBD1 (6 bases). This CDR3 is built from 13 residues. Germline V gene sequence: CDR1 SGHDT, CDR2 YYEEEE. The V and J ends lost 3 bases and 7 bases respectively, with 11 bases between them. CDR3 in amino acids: CASSSFTGNEQFF. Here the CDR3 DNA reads TGTGCCAGCAGCTCCTTTACAGGGAATGAGCAGTTCTTC.

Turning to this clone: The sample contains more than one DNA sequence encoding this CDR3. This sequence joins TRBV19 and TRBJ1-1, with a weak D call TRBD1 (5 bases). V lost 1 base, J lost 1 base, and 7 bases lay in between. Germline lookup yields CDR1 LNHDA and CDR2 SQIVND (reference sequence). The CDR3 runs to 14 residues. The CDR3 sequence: CASSIVGTNTEAFF. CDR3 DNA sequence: TGTGCCAGTAGTATAGTTGGGACGAACACTGAAGCTTTCTTT.

CDR3 loop: CASSSYGQALAHYGYTF. The DNA for the CDR3 is TGTGCCAGCAGTTCCTACGGACAGGCCTTGGCGCACTATGGCTACACCTTC. The chain combines TRBV27 with TRBJ1-2, with TRBD1 identical over 7 bases. The germline gives CDR1 MNHEY, CDR2 SMNVEV (reference sequence). The CDR3 runs to 17 residues. Trimming took 4 bases from V and 3 from J; bases not matched to a gene: 14.

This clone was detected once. CDR3 residues: CASSLGTETSRYNEQFF. The CDR3 coding sequence is TGTGCCAGCAGCTTGGGGACAGAAACCTCTCGATACAATGAGCAGTTCTTC. The chain uses TRBV5-6 and TRBJ2-1; maybe TRBD1 (6 bases). Germline CDR1 SGHDT, CDR2 YYEEEE. The V end lost 0 bases, the J end lost 4 bases, and 17 bases lay between the germline ends. The CDR3 totals 17 residues.

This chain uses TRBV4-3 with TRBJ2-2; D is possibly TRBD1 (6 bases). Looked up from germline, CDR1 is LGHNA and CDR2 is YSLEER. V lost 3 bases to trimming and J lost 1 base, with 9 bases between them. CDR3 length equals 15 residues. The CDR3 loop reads CASSQSGQNTGELFF. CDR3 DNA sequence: TGCGCCAGCAGCCAGTCGGGACAGAACACCGGGGAGCTGTTTTTT.

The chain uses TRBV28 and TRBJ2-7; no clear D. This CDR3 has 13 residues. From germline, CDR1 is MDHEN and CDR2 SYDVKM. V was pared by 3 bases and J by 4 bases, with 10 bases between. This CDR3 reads CASSLGSQYEQYF. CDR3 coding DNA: TGTGCCAGCAGTTTGGGTTCCCAATACGAGCAGTACTTC.

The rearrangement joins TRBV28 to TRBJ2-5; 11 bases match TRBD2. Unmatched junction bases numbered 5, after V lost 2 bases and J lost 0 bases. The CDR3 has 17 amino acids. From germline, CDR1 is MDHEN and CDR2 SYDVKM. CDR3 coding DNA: TGTGCCAGCAGTTTACTAGCGGGAGGCGGGTACCAAGAGACCCAGTACTTC. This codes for CASSLLAGGGYQETQYF.

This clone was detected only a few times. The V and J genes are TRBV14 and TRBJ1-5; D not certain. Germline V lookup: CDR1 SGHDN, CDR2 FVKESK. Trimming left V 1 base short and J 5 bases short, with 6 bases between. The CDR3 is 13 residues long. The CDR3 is CASSQGGHQPQHF. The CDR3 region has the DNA TGTGCCAGCAGCCAAGGGGGTCATCAGCCCCAGCATTTT.

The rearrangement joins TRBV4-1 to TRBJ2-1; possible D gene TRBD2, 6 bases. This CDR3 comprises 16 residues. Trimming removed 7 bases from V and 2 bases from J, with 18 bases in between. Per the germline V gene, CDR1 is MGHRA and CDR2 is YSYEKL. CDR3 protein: CASTPAPSATYNEQFF. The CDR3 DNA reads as TGCGCCAGCACCCCGGCCCCTAGCGCAACCTACAATGAGCAGTTCTTC.